This T cell receptor beta chain is drawn from a study of T-cell reconstitution after alpha-beta-depleted transplantation in children. Trimming stripped 0 bases from V and 0 bases from J, with 19 bases between. The CDR3 length is 18 residues. Germline CDR1 reads SGDLS; CDR2 reads YYNGEE. In its sample, this clonotype was seen a few times. Unique molecular identifiers were incorporated during preparation of the TCRbeta library. TCRdb re-analysed the PCR reads in MiXCR, keeping a single row per CDR3 protein. The data show about 270,000 distinct CDR3 sequences, more than 8% seen once. V usage is TRBV9 and J usage is TRBJ2-7; D is perhaps TRBD1 (5 bases). The clonotype originates from a human donor who donated a stem cell graft to a child with SCID. Source: PBMCs from the stem cell graft donor, taken from the stem cell graft. The CDR3 is CASSVGPGSSIGSYEQYF. CDR3 in DNA: TGTGCCAGCAGCGTAGGTCCAGGGTCCAGTATCGGCTCCTACGAGCAGTACTTC.